These 24 T cell receptor beta chains originate from one sample sequenced in a study of shared clonotypes between healthy human individuals. TCRdb's copy holds only in-frame clones and misses some; the assay was immunoSEQ multiplex PCR. The sample includes 950,000 to 1,200,000 clones, roughly 80% seen only once; the top ten take roughly 0.83%. Sequences were obtained from memory CD4+ T cells from PBMCs. Subset of the sample: CD45RA-negative fraction. These receptors all stem from a man aged 18 to 29 in good health. Some clones in this sample may be carry-over from other donors' samples.

V usage is TRBV28 and J usage is TRBJ2-3, with a weak D call TRBD1 (6 bases). Germline assignment: CDR1 MDHEN and CDR2 SYDVKM. V was shortened by 3 bases and J by 2 bases, with 18 bases between the two germline ends. This CDR3 comprises 17 residues. The chain's CDR3 is CASSFAGTLQVTDTQYF. The CDR3 DNA reads TGTGCCAGCAGTTTCGCCGGGACATTACAGGTCACAGATACGCAGTATTTT. The whole variable domain, filled in from reference TRBV28 and TRBJ2-3, reads DVKVTQSSRYLVKRTGEKVFLECVQDMDHENMFWYRQDPGLGLRLIYFSYDVKMKEKGDIPEGYSVSREKKERFSLILESASTNQTSMYLCASSFAGTLQVTDTQYFGPGTRLTVL.

This chain joins TRBV10-2 and TRBJ2-3; 9 bases match TRBD2. The CDR3 runs 14 residues. CDR1 is WSHSY, CDR2 SAAADI, per germline. The V and J ends lost 6 bases and 3 bases, in that order; junction bases with no gene match: 4. This CDR3 is CASSHSGSTDTQYF. CDR3 DNA: TGCGCCAGCAGCCATAGCGGGAGTACAGATACGCAGTATTTT.

The chain uses TRBV5-6 and TRBJ2-4; D perhaps matches TRBD1 (7 bases). The ends were cut back, 0 bases at V and 9 bases at J, with 13 bases in the middle. The CDR3 consists of 14 residues. Germline lookup yields CDR1 SGHDT and CDR2 YYEEEE. The CDR3 bases are TGTGCCAGCAGCTTGGGTGGCAGGGGGGCCATTCAGTACTTC. As protein: CASSLGGRGAIQYF.

The chain links TRBV7-3 to TRBJ2-3; no firm D call. Germline CDR1 reads SGHTA; CDR2 reads FQGTGA. The V end lost 4 bases, the J end lost 2 bases, and 7 bases lay between the germline ends. The CDR3 runs 13 residues. The CDR3 DNA reads TGTGCCAGCAGCTGGAGCTACACAGATACGCAGTATTTT. Protein sequence: CASSWSYTDTQYF. The full variable domain, its missing parts supplied by reference TRBV7-3 and TRBJ2-3, is GAGVSQTPSNKVTEKGKYVELRCDPISGHTALYWYRQSLGQGPEFLIYFQGTGAADDSGLPNDRFFAVRPEGSVSTLKIQRTERGDSAVYLCASSWSYTDTQYFGPGTRLTVL.

This chain joins TRBV5-1 and TRBJ2-5; 8 bases are a match to TRBD2. V was pared by 1 base and J by 3 bases, with 5 bases of the junction left unmatched. The length of the CDR3 is 15 residues. The germline V gene encodes CDR1 SGHRS and CDR2 YFSETQ. The CDR3 is CASSLSSREEETQYF. Written as DNA, the CDR3 is TGCGCCAGCAGCTTGAGTTCGCGGGAGGAAGAGACCCAGTACTTC.

The rearrangement uses TRBV28 and TRBJ2-5; D unclear. Trimming stripped 8 bases from V and 2 bases from J, with 6 bases between. Germline V gives CDR1 MDHEN, CDR2 SYDVKM. The CDR3 is 11 residues long. The CDR3 sequence: CASLGQETQYF. The CDR3 region has the DNA TGTGCCAGCCTTGGGCAAGAGACCCAGTACTTC.

The gene calls are TRBV9 and TRBJ2-7, with 7 bases that match TRBD1. The germline V gene encodes CDR1 SGDLS and CDR2 YYNGEE. The V gene end was trimmed by 3 bases and the J gene end by 2 bases; junction bases not matched to a gene: 2. This CDR3 has 13 residues. The CDR3 reads CASSADRTYEQYF. DNA for the CDR3: TGTGCCAGCAGCGCGGACAGGACCTACGAGCAGTACTTC.

This sequence joins TRBV27 and TRBJ1-4, with TRBD1 identical over 7 bases. The germline V gene has CDR1 MNHEY and CDR2 SMNVEV (reference sequence). Trimming cost V 3 bases and J 10 bases; bases outside gene matches: 14. The CDR3 has 16 amino acids. CDR3 nucleotides: TGTGCCAGCAGTTTCCGGTTGGTCGGGACAGAAGGAAAACTGTTTTTT. Encoded protein: CASSFRLVGTEGKLFF. Supplemented by reference TRBV27 and TRBJ1-4, the full variable domain reads EAQVTQNPRYLITVTGKKLTVTCSQNMNHEYMSWYRQDPGLGLRQIYYSMNVEVTDKGDVPEGYKVSRKEKRNFPLILESPSPNQTSLYFCASSFRLVGTEGKLFFGSGTQLSVL.

The V and J genes are TRBV15 and TRBJ2-7, with D tentatively TRBD1 (6 bases). The germline gives CDR1 LNHNV, CDR2 YYDKDF (reference sequence). The CDR3 loop spans 14 amino acids. V lost 9 bases to trimming and J lost 0 bases, with 15 bases between them. The CDR3 region is CATGNGGNSYEQYF. As DNA, the CDR3 is TGTGCCACGGGGAATGGGGGCAACTCCTACGAGCAGTACTTC.

This clone was counted between two and nine times. The rearrangement uses TRBV5-4 and TRBJ1-2; 8 nucleotides align to TRBD1. The junction had 12 bases not matched to a gene; V was cut back by 4 bases and J by 7 bases. The CDR3 runs 15 residues. The germline V gene encodes CDR1 SGHNT and CDR2 YYREEE (reference sequence). The chain's CDR3 is CASSGKTGVPVGYTF. In nucleotides, the CDR3 is TGTGCCAGCAGCGGCAAGACAGGGGTTCCCGTTGGCTACACCTTC.

The chain carries TRBV6-5 and TRBJ2-1; D not resolved. Germline loops: CDR1 MNHEY, CDR2 SVGAGI. The V gene lost 5 bases and the J gene lost 1 base, with 9 bases spanning the gap. The CDR3 has 14 residues. The DNA of the CDR3 is TGTGCCAGCAGTCGACTTCTGTCCTACAATGAGCAGTTCTTC. This gives the protein CASSRLLSYNEQFF.

V gene TRBV7-9 combines with J gene TRBJ1-6; no clear D gene. Per the germline V gene, CDR1 is SEHNR and CDR2 is FQNEAQ (reference sequence). V was clipped by 1 base and J by 10 bases, with 17 bases between them. This CDR3 has 16 residues. The CDR3 DNA sequence: TGTGCCAGCAGCTTAGAGGCTCCCTACGATGGATCACCCCTCCACTTT. Translation gives CASSLEAPYDGSPLHF.

This clone was observed a few times. The V call is TRBV2, the J call TRBJ2-1; 11 nucleotides line up with TRBD2. Germline V gives CDR1 SNHLY, CDR2 FYNNEI. There are 18 residues in the CDR3. V lost 8 bases and J lost 6; bases outside the gene matches: 18. CDR3 sequence (DNA): TGTGCCAGCTACCGAATGGGCCCCGGGACTAGCGGAGCCAATGAGCAGTTCTTC. The encoded protein is CASYRMGPGTSGANEQFF.

The chain has TRBV6-1 and TRBJ2-7; D is possibly TRBD2 (5 bases). Trimming took 4 bases from V and 3 from J, leaving 16 bases between them. CDR3 length: 15 residues. Germline V CDR1 and CDR2: MNHNS, SASEGT. CDR3 sequence: CASSGQAVGNYEQYF. The CDR3 DNA sequence: TGTGCCAGCAGTGGGCAAGCGGTGGGCAACTACGAGCAGTACTTC.

The rearrangement links TRBV9 to TRBJ1-1, with unresolved D. V dropped 0 bases and J dropped 1 base, with 10 bases sitting between them. Germline V gene lookup returns CDR1 SGDLS and CDR2 YYNGEE. The CDR3 loop spans 15 amino acids. For the CDR3, the DNA is TGTGCCAGCAGCGTAGAGGCCAGGTCGAACACTGAAGCTTTCTTT. It yields the protein CASSVEARSNTEAFF.

A remark on this clone: Other DNA sequences of this sample code for an identical CDR3. This chain joins TRBV29-1 and TRBJ2-5; the match to TRBD2 covers 8 bases. This CDR3 comprises 12 residues. Germline V CDR1 and CDR2: SQVTM, ANQGSEA. V lost 1 base to trimming and J lost 5 bases; unmatched junction nucleotides: 0. The CDR3 sequence: CSVEGGGETQYF. The CDR3 DNA follows: TGCAGCGTTGAAGGCGGGGGGGAGACCCAGTACTTC.

This chain joins TRBV7-3 and TRBJ2-1, with D perhaps TRBD1 or TRBD2 (5 bases each). Germline V gene lookup returns CDR1 SGHTA and CDR2 FQGTGA. This CDR3 is 15 amino acids long. The V gene lost 4 bases and the J gene lost 4 bases, with 14 bases spanning the gap. CDR3 nucleotide sequence: TGTGCCAGCAGCTCGGACTGGGGCTTATACAATGAGCAGTTCTTC. Translating gives CASSSDWGLYNEQFF.

This chain links TRBV2 with TRBJ1-2, with D unclear. The CDR3 runs 15 residues. Germline CDR1 and CDR2: SNHLY and FYNNEI. Trimming took off 4 bases at V and 0 bases at J, with 12 bases between the two ends. The CDR3 sequence is CASSGRTEPNYGYTF. Here the CDR3 DNA reads TGTGCCAGCAGTGGACGGACGGAGCCTAACTATGGCTACACCTTC. Together with reference TRBV2 and TRBJ1-2, the CDR3 gives the full variable domain: EPEVTQTPSHQVTQMGQEVILRCVPISNHLYFYWYRQILGQKVEFLVSFYNNEISEKSEIFDDQFSVERPDGSNFTLKIRSTKLEDSAMYFCASSGRTEPNYGYTFGSGTRLTVV.

The rearrangement links TRBV10-3 to TRBJ2-7, with 7 bases fitting TRBD1. This CDR3 spans 15 amino acids. V was clipped by 3 bases and J by 3 bases; unmatched bases: 8. Germline V lookup: CDR1 ENHRY, CDR2 SYGVKD. For the CDR3, the DNA is TGTGCCATCAGTGAAGGGGGCAGGATCAGCTACGAGCAGTACTTC. It is translated as CAISEGGRISYEQYF.

The rearrangement links TRBV9 to TRBJ1-3; 10 bases are a match to TRBD1. CDR1 and CDR2 from the germline V gene are SGDLS and YYNGEE. The junction had 10 bases not matched to a gene; V was cut back by 4 bases and J by 6 bases. This CDR3 contains 16 residues. The CDR3 DNA sequence: TGTGCCAGCAGCCCCCGATCCGGGACAGGGGTAAACACCATATATTTT. It yields the protein CASSPRSGTGVNTIYF.

Points on this clone: The same CDR3 is also encoded by other DNA sequences in this sample. The J gene is TRBJ1-3, the V gene TRBV7-9; D perhaps matches TRBD1 (6 bases). Trimming pared 5 bases from V and 0 bases from J, leaving 11 bases between. The CDR3 is made up of 15 amino acids. Germline values: CDR1 SEHNR, CDR2 FQNEAQ (reference sequence). In DNA, the CDR3 is TGTGCCAGCAGCGACACAGGGCGCTCTGGAAACACCATATATTTT. Residues: CASSDTGRSGNTIYF.

The chain combines TRBV5-1 with TRBJ2-7; 10 bases match TRBD2. This CDR3 contains 13 residues. After removal of 5 bases from V and 4 bases from J, the junction contained 3 bases not matched to a gene. Germline CDR1 SGHRS, CDR2 YFSETQ. The CDR3 loop is CASRGSGGYEQYF. The DNA of the CDR3 is TGCGCCAGCAGGGGTAGCGGGGGGTACGAGCAGTACTTC.

Only a few counts were recorded for this clone. The chain combines TRBV2 with TRBJ1-3, with D possibly TRBD1 on 5 matching bases. Trimming shortened V by 7 bases and J by 2 bases, and 21 bases separated the two germline ends. Germline values: CDR1 SNHLY, CDR2 FYNNEI. The CDR3 length is 17 residues. The DNA for the CDR3 is TGTGCCAGCACTACTGGACCCGGGACCTCGACTGGAAACACCATATATTTT. This gives the protein CASTTGPGTSTGNTIYF.

The rearrangement links TRBV6-5 to TRBJ2-1; D is unresolved. From germline, CDR1 is MNHEY and CDR2 SVGAGI. Trimming shortened V by 5 bases and J by 9 bases, and 14 bases separated the two germline ends. The CDR3 runs 13 residues. The CDR3 coding sequence is TGTGCCAGCAGTCCCTCCCCGATCGGTGAGCAGTTCTTC. Amino acid sequence: CASSPSPIGEQFF.